The sequence of this T cell receptor beta chain was determined in a study of T-cell memory formation after mild COVID-19. TCRdb re-called the 5' RACE reads with MiXCR, one entry per CDR3 protein. The sample contains about 430,000 distinct CDR3 sequences, roughly 24% of which appear only once. Germline V gene lookup returns CDR1 SGHKS and CDR2 YYEKEE (reference sequence). J lost 5 bases, V lost 5 bases, and 15 bases had no gene match. The CDR3 is made up of 17 amino acids. Input material: PBMCs or a T cell subset sorted from them (not recorded which). This rearrangement joins TRBV5-5 to TRBJ2-1; 8 bases are a match to TRBD1. This sequence was found in an adult woman who had mild COVID-19 (a few samples of this study predate the infection). Cell type and time point are not known. The CDR3 DNA reads TGTGCCAGCAGTCCCCGGCCAGGGGGCGGGCGCGACAATGAGCAGTTCTTC. It yields the protein CASSPRPGGGRDNEQFF.